Shown below are 13 T cell receptor beta chains from a single sample sequenced in a study of identical twins. TCRdb independently ran MiXCR on the 5' RACE reads; one entry per CDR3 protein. There are roughly 1.6 million distinct CDR3 sequences in the sample; around a third occur only once, and about 0.3% lies in the top ten. Material: cord blood. Receptor source: a newborn girl in good health.

The table lists this clonotype with a few counts. The chain recombines TRBV28 with TRBJ2-1; D could derive from TRBD1 or TRBD2 (5 bases each). The germline gives CDR1 MDHEN, CDR2 SYDVKM. V shed 3 bases and J shed 9 bases, with 15 bases lying between them. CDR3 length: 14 amino acids. CDR3 DNA sequence: TGTGCCAGCAGTTTCGTGGGGGTCAACATTGAGCAGTTCTTC. It encodes CASSFVGVNIEQFF.

The CDR3 nucleotides read TGCGCCAGCAGCTCAACAGGACAGGGGGCGAATGAGCAGTTCTTC. Residues: CASSSTGQGANEQFF. This chain links TRBV5-1 with TRBJ2-1; 11 bases fit TRBD1. Trimming cost V 3 bases and J 7 bases; bases outside gene matches: 6. From germline, CDR1 is SGHRS and CDR2 YFSETQ. The CDR3 contains 15 residues.

The gene calls are TRBV5-8 and TRBJ1-4; no definite D call. Germline CDR1 is SGHTS and CDR2 is YDEGEE. The CDR3 contains 13 residues. The V end lost 0 bases, the J end lost 6 bases, and 6 bases lay between the germline ends. The CDR3 loop reads CASSLDADEKLFF. The CDR3 region has the DNA TGTGCCAGCAGCTTGGACGCCGATGAAAAACTGTTTTTT.

This clonotype was seen only a few times. This sequence joins TRBV7-2 and TRBJ2-1; 8 nucleotides agree with TRBD2. Germline CDR1 and CDR2: SGHTA and FQGNSA. V trimming: 5 bases; J trimming: 6 bases; junction bases outside the gene matches: 6. The CDR3 totals 14 residues. In nucleotides, the CDR3 is TGTGCCAGCAGCCCCGGACTAGCCCCCAATGAGCAGTTCTTC. Its translation: CASSPGLAPNEQFF.

The rearrangement joins TRBV5-1 to TRBJ1-2; 9 bases are a match to TRBD1. Germline loops: CDR1 SGHRS, CDR2 YFSETQ. J gave up 6 bases and V 4 bases, and 7 bases lay outside the gene matches. CDR3 length: 14 residues. The CDR3 DNA reads as TGCGCCAGCAGCCCGCAGGACAGGGGAAATGGCTACACCTTC. Protein: CASSPQDRGNGYTF.

In its sample, this clonotype was seen a few times. This chain uses TRBV2 with TRBJ2-7; D is unclear. Trimming cost V 8 bases and J 1 base, with 6 bases left between them. Germline lookup yields CDR1 SNHLY and CDR2 FYNNEI. The CDR3 has 11 amino acids. CDR3 nucleotide sequence: TGTGCCAGCGTCCGTTCCTACGAGCAGTACTTC. Protein sequence: CASVRSYEQYF.

The genes are TRBV13 and TRBJ2-7; D not certain. V lost 6 bases to trimming and J lost 6 bases, with 12 bases between them. The CDR3 is 12 amino acids. Germline V lookup: CDR1 PRHDT, CDR2 FYEKMQ (reference sequence). CDR3 in DNA: TGTGCCAGCAGTTCAACTAATCGCGAGCAGTACTTC. This codes for CASSSTNREQYF.

The chain links TRBV12-3 or TRBV12-4 to TRBJ1-1; the D gene is possibly TRBD1 (6 bases). V lost 5 bases, J lost 4 bases, and 20 bases lay in between. There are 16 residues in the CDR3. For the CDR3, the DNA is TGTGCCAGCAGTCACAGGGTTCCCCAGGGTGTCACTGAAGCTTTCTTT. It specifies CASSHRVPQGVTEAFF.

The J gene is TRBJ2-1, the V gene TRBV5-1; a possible D gene is TRBD2 (6 bases). This CDR3 is 16 amino acids long. V was cut by 1 base and J by 1 base, with 12 bases left in between. Germline loops: CDR1 SGHRS, CDR2 YFSETQ. CDR3 loop: CASSLYGTPSYNEQFF. CDR3 nucleotides: TGCGCCAGCAGCTTGTACGGGACTCCTTCCTACAATGAGCAGTTCTTC.

This clonotype appeared a few times. The gene calls are TRBV20-1 and TRBJ1-5, with D hard to call. The ends were cut back, 3 bases at V and 2 bases at J, with 14 bases in the middle. This CDR3 spans 15 amino acids. The germline V gene has CDR1 DFQATT and CDR2 SNEGSKA (reference sequence). The CDR3 DNA is TGCAGTGCTAGCGAAGGAGGGTATGGCAATCAGCCCCAGCATTTT. Translating it yields CSASEGGYGNQPQHF.

There are a few counts of this clonotype. The V call is TRBV3-1, the J call TRBJ2-7; weak D call: TRBD1 (6 bases). The V and J ends lost 6 bases and 0 bases respectively, with 18 bases between them. CDR3 length: 16 amino acids. Germline loops: CDR1 LGHDT, CDR2 YNNKEL (reference sequence). CDR3 sequence reads: CASSLGTFGFSYEQYF. The CDR3, as DNA: TGTGCCAGCAGTCTGGGGACATTCGGGTTCTCCTACGAGCAGTACTTC.

The chain employs TRBV12-5 and TRBJ2-1; D unclear. Germline assignment: CDR1 LGHNT and CDR2 FRNRAP. Trimming removed 3 bases at V and 3 bases at J, with 9 bases between. CDR3 length: 14 amino acids. CDR3 in amino acids: CASGFGPDYNEQFF. CDR3 nucleotide sequence: TGTGCTAGTGGTTTCGGGCCTGACTACAATGAGCAGTTCTTC. The whole variable domain, filled in from reference TRBV12-5 and TRBJ2-1, reads DARVTQTPRHKVTEMGQEVTMRCQPILGHNTVFWYRQTMMQGLELLAYFRNRAPLDDSGMPKDRFSAEMPDATLATLKIQPSEPRDSAVYFCASGFGPDYNEQFFGPGTRLTVL.

The rearrangement uses TRBV7-9 and TRBJ1-1; the match to TRBD1 covers 7 bases. Germline V gene sequence: CDR1 SEHNR, CDR2 FQNEAQ (reference sequence). This CDR3 region has 14 residues. The junction had 9 bases not matched to a gene; V was cut back by 5 bases and J by 6 bases. CDR3 protein: CASSNRQGGAEAFF. In DNA, the CDR3 is TGTGCCAGCAGCAACCGACAGGGAGGAGCTGAAGCTTTCTTT.